This is a list of T cell receptor beta chains from one sample in a study of shared clonotypes between healthy human individuals. Method: immunoSEQ multiplex PCR; TCRdb's copy keeps in-frame clones and lacks some. The repertoire holds around 2.3 million clones, approximately 95% seen once, with about 0.13% in the top ten. The sequencing input was naive CD4+ T cells sorted from blood. The receptors were sampled from a man aged 18 to 35 in good health. Each CDR3 is given with its conserved first and last residue. D genes are given only for firm matches. The size entry is marked missing in some rows and otherwise reads once, few, many or a size class.

clone_size	v_call	d_call	j_call	cdr3_aa	cdr3_nt
NA	TRBV6-6	NA	TRBJ2-1	CASALLAANEQFF	TGTGCCAGCGCTCTTCTAGCCGCTAATGAGCAGTTCTTC
NA	TRBV18	NA	TRBJ1-6	CASSLEQGVNSPLHF	TGTGCCAGCTCACTGGAACAGGGTGTTAATTCACCCCTCCACTTT
NA	TRBV19	TRBD2	TRBJ2-6	CASRREGSGANVLTF	TGTGCCAGTAGGAGGGAGGGGTCTGGGGCCAACGTCCTGACTTTC
NA	TRBV7-2	TRBD2	TRBJ2-2	CASSLMVAGVTGELFF	TGTGCCAGCAGCTTAATGGTAGCGGGAGTGACCGGGGAGCTGTTTTTT
NA	TRBV5-6	NA	TRBJ2-3	CASSLGLPWADTQYF	TGTGCCAGCAGTCTCGGGCTCCCCTGGGCAGATACGCAGTATTTT
NA	TRBV7-9	NA	TRBJ1-2	CASSLEGDGYTF	TGTGCCAGCAGCTTGGAGGGTGATGGCTACACCTTC
once	TRBV18	NA	TRBJ1-1	CASSPPPRAEAFF	TGTGCCAGCTCACCACCGCCTCGGGCTGAAGCTTTCTTT
NA	TRBV18	NA	TRBJ2-7	CASSPFSGATYEQYF	TGTGCCAGCTCACCATTCTCCGGGGCTACCTACGAGCAGTACTTC
NA	TRBV20-1	NA	TRBJ2-5	CSAPLETQYF	TGCAGTGCCCCCCTGGAGACCCAGTACTTC
NA	TRBV6-5	TRBD1	TRBJ1-1	CASSLGQGNSEAFF	TGTGCCAGCAGCCTCGGACAGGGGAATTCGGAAGCTTTCTTT
NA	TRBV18	TRBD1	TRBJ2-6	CASSPYRGDGANVLTF	TGTGCCAGCTCACCATACAGGGGGGATGGGGCCAACGTCCTGACTTTC
NA	TRBV4-3	NA	TRBJ2-3	CASSQVGRSTDTQYF	TGCGCCAGCAGCCAAGTCGGCCGTAGCACAGATACGCAGTATTTT
NA	TRBV5-1	TRBD1	TRBJ2-1	CASSLGQGIYNEQFF	TGCGCCAGCAGCTTGGGACAGGGGATATACAATGAGCAGTTCTTC